The 30 T cell receptor beta chains below all came from one sample that was sequenced in a study of PD-1 blockade in classical Hodgkin lymphoma. Clones were read by immunoSEQ multiplex PCR, and TCRdb kept only the in-frame ones, dropping some. The table lists about 12,000 clones, 91% of them singletons. Brentuximab vedotin exposure varied among the patients, all of whom had relapsed after autologous stem cell transplantation. The sequenced sample was peripheral blood mononuclear cells (PBMCs), obtained at baseline. Receptors originate from a human donor with classical Hodgkin lymphoma.

The J gene is TRBJ2-7, the V gene TRBV11-2, with 10 bases matching TRBD1. This CDR3 is 16 amino acids long. V was clipped by 7 bases and J by 2 bases; unmatched bases: 11. The germline V gene has CDR1 SGHAT and CDR2 FQNNGV. Written as DNA, the CDR3 is TGTGCCAGCAAGAAGTCGCGTGGGACAGGGGCCTACGAGCAGTACTTC. Translation: CASKKSRGTGAYEQYF.

The rearrangement joins TRBV2 to TRBJ2-7; D uncertain. The V end lost 3 bases, the J end lost 7 bases, and 10 bases lay between the germline ends. CDR3 length: 12 amino acids. Germline V gene data show CDR1 as SNHLY and CDR2 as FYNNEI. As DNA, the CDR3 is TGTGCCAGCAGTGAGGGTTTTCGGGAGCAGTACTTC. Translating it yields CASSEGFREQYF. Supplemented by reference TRBV2 and TRBJ2-7, the full variable domain reads EPEVTQTPSHQVTQMGQEVILRCVPISNHLYFYWYRQILGQKVEFLVSFYNNEISEKSEIFDDQFSVERPDGSNFTLKIRSTKLEDSAMYFCASSEGFREQYFGPGTRLTVT.

The rearrangement uses TRBV5-1 and TRBJ2-2, with 9 bases lining up with TRBD1. Germline CDR1 and CDR2: SGHRS and YFSETQ. Trimming at V came to 7 bases and at J to 0 bases, leaving 1 base not matched to a gene. The CDR3 has 14 amino acids. CDR3 coding DNA: TGCGCCAGCGACAGGGGGTCGAACACCGGGGAGCTGTTTTTT. It yields the protein CASDRGSNTGELFF.

The chain uses TRBV6-5 and TRBJ1-1, with a tentative D call TRBD1 (6 bases). The V end lost 8 bases, the J end lost 3 bases, and 13 bases lay between the germline ends. This CDR3 is built from 13 residues. Per the germline V gene, CDR1 is MNHEY and CDR2 is SVGAGI. The CDR3 sequence: CASRTGFYTEAFF. CDR3 bases: TGTGCCAGCCGAACAGGGTTTTACACTGAAGCTTTCTTT.

The chain joins TRBV7-8 to TRBJ1-2; 8 bases align to TRBD1. Germline CDR1 and CDR2: SGHVS and FQNEAQ. The CDR3 sequence is 14 residues long. Trimming removed 4 bases from V and 7 bases from J; junction bases left unmatched: 8. The DNA of the CDR3 is TGTGCCAGCAGCTGGCCGGGACAGGATTTTGGCTACACCTTC. Its translation is CASSWPGQDFGYTF. Full variable domain (rest looked up from reference TRBV7-8 and TRBJ1-2): GAGVSQSPRYKVAKRGQDVALRCDPISGHVSLFWYQQALGQGPEFLTYFQNEAQLDKSGLPSDRFFAERPEGSVSTLKIQRTQQEDSAVYLCASSWPGQDFGYTFGSGTRLTVV.

The chain's CDR3 is CSVVRQGGNEQFF. The DNA for the CDR3 is TGCAGCGTTGTCAGGCAGGGGGGCAATGAGCAGTTCTTC. The chain couples TRBV29-1 to TRBJ2-1, with D possibly TRBD1 on 7 matching bases. The CDR3 has 13 amino acids. Germline lookup yields CDR1 SQVTM and CDR2 ANQGSEA. Trimming took 4 bases from V and 6 from J, leaving 13 bases between them.

The genes are TRBV6-1 and TRBJ2-3; D gene ambiguous. Trimming left V 0 bases short and J 0 bases short, with 10 bases between. The CDR3 loop spans 16 amino acids. The germline gives CDR1 MNHNS, CDR2 SASEGT. The CDR3 sequence is CASSEAGGYSTDTQYF. The CDR3 nucleotides are TGTGCCAGCAGTGAAGCTGGTGGGTACAGCACAGATACGCAGTATTTT.

The chain has TRBV5-1 and TRBJ2-3; no firm D call. CDR3 length: 15 residues. V lost 1 base and J lost 0, with 9 bases in between. Germline V gives CDR1 SGHRS, CDR2 YFSETQ. The CDR3 reads CASSLQSVSTDTQYF. CDR3 coding DNA: TGCGCCAGCAGCTTGCAGTCAGTTAGCACAGATACGCAGTATTTT.

This sequence joins TRBV7-9 and TRBJ2-5, with D unclear. Germline assignment: CDR1 SEHNR and CDR2 FQNEAQ (reference sequence). The CDR3 length is 14 residues. Trimming took off 5 bases at V and 0 bases at J, with 10 bases between the two ends. The DNA for the CDR3 is TGTGCCAGCAGCCCCCTAGTTTACCAAGAGACCCAGTACTTC. Translation gives CASSPLVYQETQYF.

The CDR3 DNA sequence: TGTGCCAGCATGGGCAGGGGGGAGGACTATGGCTACACCTTC. Protein sequence: CASMGRGEDYGYTF. V gene TRBV6-5 combines with J gene TRBJ1-2; 7 nucleotides align to TRBD1. Trimming at V came to 7 bases and at J to 3 bases, leaving 8 bases not matched to a gene. Per germline, CDR1 MNHEY and CDR2 SVGAGI. This CDR3 is built from 14 residues.

This clone was detected a few times. This rearrangement joins TRBV27 to TRBJ1-1; D call uncertain. The V end lost 6 bases, the J end lost 2 bases, and 10 bases lay between the germline ends. CDR3 length equals 13 residues. Germline values: CDR1 MNHEY, CDR2 SMNVEV (reference sequence). In DNA, the CDR3 is TGTGCCAGCAGCTGGACGGGTAACACTGAAGCTTTCTTT. Translation: CASSWTGNTEAFF.

V is TRBV6-1 and J is TRBJ2-3, with 9 nucleotides matching TRBD2. Germline trimming cut 6 bases from V and 5 bases from J; bases unmatched to any gene: 9. The CDR3 contains 15 residues. The germline V gene has CDR1 MNHNS and CDR2 SASEGT. The CDR3: CASRTSGGAGDTQYF. As DNA, the CDR3 is TGTGCCAGCAGGACTAGCGGCGGTGCAGGAGATACGCAGTATTTT.

The DNA of the CDR3 is TGTGCCATCCTAGGACAGAGCTACGAGCAGTACTTC. Amino acid sequence: CAILGQSYEQYF. The rearrangement links TRBV2 to TRBJ2-7; a possible D gene is TRBD1 (6 bases). The germline CDR1 and CDR2 sequences are SNHLY and FYNNEI. V was pared by 10 bases and J by 3 bases, with 13 bases between. This CDR3 spans 12 amino acids. Combining the CDR3 with reference TRBV2 and TRBJ2-7 gives the whole variable domain EPEVTQTPSHQVTQMGQEVILRCVPISNHLYFYWYRQILGQKVEFLVSFYNNEISEKSEIFDDQFSVERPDGSNFTLKIRSTKLEDSAMYFCAILGQSYEQYFGPGTRLTVT.

This chain joins TRBV14 and TRBJ2-3; D gene unclear. Trimming took off 3 bases at V and 2 bases at J, with 6 bases between the two ends. CDR1 SGHDN and CDR2 FVKESK come from the germline V gene. CDR3 size: 13 residues. The CDR3 DNA reads as TGTGCCAGCAGCCAGGTCTTCACAGATACGCAGTATTTT. This translates into CASSQVFTDTQYF.

The chain employs TRBV7-9 and TRBJ1-1; possibly TRBD1 for D (6 bases). V was cut by 3 bases and J by 0 bases, with 8 bases left in between. The length of the CDR3 is 14 residues. Germline CDR1 SEHNR, CDR2 FQNEAQ (reference sequence). In DNA form, the CDR3 reads TGTGCCAGCAGCTTGGGACACATGAACACTGAAGCTTTCTTT. Protein sequence: CASSLGHMNTEAFF.

This sequence joins TRBV6-5 and TRBJ2-7; a possible D gene is TRBD1 (6 bases). The CDR3 extends over 14 amino acids. In germline, CDR1 is MNHEY, CDR2 SVGAGI. V lost 6 bases, J lost 0 bases, and 12 bases lay in between. The CDR3 coding sequence is TGTGCCAGCAGCCGGGACACCAACTCCTACGAGCAGTACTTC. Amino acid sequence: CASSRDTNSYEQYF.

The J gene is TRBJ2-2, the V gene TRBV14; tentatively, D is TRBD1 (6 bases). Germline values: CDR1 SGHDN, CDR2 FVKESK. The V end was cut by 2 bases, the J end by 6 bases, with 10 bases between. The CDR3 has 14 residues. The CDR3 nucleotides read TGTGCCAGCAGCCAACGCAGGGGTTCCGGGGAGCTGTTTTTT. Protein sequence: CASSQRRGSGELFF.

The chain links TRBV13 to TRBJ1-5; possible D gene TRBD1, 5 bases. The germline gives CDR1 PRHDT, CDR2 FYEKMQ (reference sequence). CDR3 length equals 16 residues. V was pared by 0 bases and J by 1 base, with 10 bases between. The CDR3 nucleotides are TGTGCCAGCAGCTTAGGAGGCAGGGTAAGCAATCAGCCCCAGCATTTT. Amino acids: CASSLGGRVSNQPQHF. The full variable domain, in which reference TRBV13 and TRBJ1-5 provide the parts outside the CDR3, is AAGVIQSPRHLIKEKRETATLKCYPIPRHDTVYWYQQGPGQDPQFLISFYEKMQSDKGSIPDRFSAQQFSDYHSELNMSSLELGDSALYFCASSLGGRVSNQPQHFGDGTRLSIL.

This chain uses TRBV29-1 with TRBJ1-2; 7 positions match TRBD1. The CDR3 loop spans 13 amino acids. Germline trimming cut 6 bases from V and 0 bases from J; bases unmatched to any gene: 4. Germline V gene lookup returns CDR1 SQVTM and CDR2 ANQGSEA. CDR3 sequence (DNA): TGCAGCGTCCGGACAGGAACTAACTATGGCTACACCTTC. Its protein product is CSVRTGTNYGYTF.

V gene TRBV7-9 combines with J gene TRBJ2-1; D tentatively fits TRBD1 or TRBD2 (6 bases each). The CDR3 loop spans 12 amino acids. The germline gives CDR1 SEHNR, CDR2 FQNEAQ (reference sequence). V was clipped by 8 bases and J by 5 bases, with 10 bases between them. CDR3 DNA: TGTGCCAGCCAGGAGGGGGACAATGAGCAGTTCTTC. Protein product: CASQEGDNEQFF.

CDR3 protein: CASSLGYSGANVLTF. Here the CDR3 DNA reads TGTGCCAGCAGCTTAGGATACTCTGGGGCCAACGTCCTGACTTTC. The chain employs TRBV5-8 and TRBJ2-6; D uncertain. V lost 2 bases, J lost 0 bases, and 6 bases lay in between. The CDR3 sequence is 15 residues long. Per germline, CDR1 SGHTS and CDR2 YDEGEE. The full variable domain, its missing parts supplied by reference TRBV5-8 and TRBJ2-6, is EAGVTQSPTHLIKTRGQQATLRCSPISGHTSVYWYQQALGLGLQFLLWYDEGEERNRGNFPPRFSGRQFPNYSSELNVNALELEDSALYLCASSLGYSGANVLTFGAGSRLTVL.

The chain joins TRBV14 to TRBJ2-3, with D perhaps matching TRBD1 (6 bases). The CDR3 is 16 amino acids. V gave up 5 bases and J gave up 2 bases, with 17 bases separating them. CDR1 is SGHDN and CDR2 is FVKESK in the germline V gene. CDR3 coding DNA: TGTGCCAGCAGCGACCTCCCGGACAGACTCACAGATACGCAGTATTTT. Translation: CASSDLPDRLTDTQYF.

J is TRBJ1-1 and V is TRBV7-9, with unresolved D. Germline V lookup: CDR1 SEHNR, CDR2 FQNEAQ (reference sequence). V lost 6 bases, J lost 7 bases, and 12 bases lay in between. CDR3 length: 12 amino acids. CDR3 in amino acids: CASSRRMGEAFF. CDR3 nucleotide sequence: TGTGCCAGCAGTCGAAGAATGGGTGAAGCTTTCTTT. The full variable domain, its missing parts supplied by reference TRBV7-9 and TRBJ1-1, is DTGVSQNPRHKITKRGQNVTFRCDPISEHNRLYWYRQTLGQGPEFLTYFQNEAQLEKSRLLSDRFSAERPKGSFSTLEIQRTEQGDSAMYLCASSRRMGEAFFGQGTRLTVV.

The rearrangement joins TRBV28 to TRBJ1-5, with D possibly matching TRBD1 (6 bases). The germline V gene encodes CDR1 MDHEN and CDR2 SYDVKM. The germline V and J ends were trimmed by 2 bases and 1 base, with 9 bases remaining between them. The CDR3 is 15 residues long. CDR3 coding DNA: TGTGCCAGCAGTTTACCGGACAGAAGCAATCAGCCCCAGCATTTT. Translated, it gives CASSLPDRSNQPQHF.

The rearrangement links TRBV6-1 to TRBJ2-5; D is uncertain. Trimming removed 5 bases from V and 7 bases from J, with 14 bases in between. This CDR3 comprises 13 residues. CDR1 and CDR2 from the germline V gene are MNHNS and SASEGT. The CDR3 region is CASSNTNFGTQYF. The DNA for the CDR3 is TGTGCCAGCAGTAACACAAACTTCGGGACCCAGTACTTC.

J is TRBJ2-4 and V is TRBV19, with D tentatively TRBD1 or TRBD2 (5 bases each). This CDR3 has 15 amino acids. Deletions cut 1 base from V and 5 bases from J, with 12 bases between. Looked up from germline, CDR1 is LNHDA and CDR2 is SQIVND (reference sequence). The CDR3 DNA follows: TGTGCCAGTAGTATAGCCGCAGGGACCCAAAACATTCAGTACTTC. Translated: CASSIAAGTQNIQYF.

This clone occurred once. The genes are TRBV5-1 and TRBJ2-3; 11 bases align to TRBD2. J was trimmed by 6 bases and V by 4 bases; bases with no gene match: 4. Germline V gives CDR1 SGHRS, CDR2 YFSETQ. This CDR3 has 14 amino acids. The DNA of the CDR3 is TGCGCCAGCAGCCCACTAGCGGGGGTGGATACGCAGTATTTT. It codes for CASSPLAGVDTQYF.

This chain connects TRBV5-1 to TRBJ1-1; 7 bases align to TRBD1. V was pared by 3 bases and J by 2 bases, with 10 bases of the junction left unmatched. Looked up from germline, CDR1 is SGHRS and CDR2 is YFSETQ. The CDR3 extends over 16 amino acids. The CDR3 here is CASSSRTGNPNTEAFF. CDR3 nucleotide sequence: TGCGCCAGCAGCTCTCGGACAGGCAACCCTAACACTGAAGCTTTCTTT.

The chain carries TRBV29-1 and TRBJ2-7; perhaps TRBD1 as D (6 bases). The CDR3 totals 12 residues. V gave up 6 bases and J gave up 4 bases, with 13 bases separating them. CDR1 is SQVTM, CDR2 ANQGSEA, per germline. The CDR3 DNA follows: TGCAGCGTAGAAAAGACAGGTTACGAGCAGTACTTC. The encoded protein is CSVEKTGYEQYF.

This clone was detected only once. This chain links TRBV27 with TRBJ2-7, with D perhaps TRBD1 (5 bases). The germline V gene has CDR1 MNHEY and CDR2 SMNVEV (reference sequence). V was cut by 5 bases and J by 2 bases, with 13 bases left in between. The CDR3 consists of 14 residues. The CDR3 loop is CASSDLDKTYEQYF. In DNA form, the CDR3 reads TGTGCCAGCAGTGACTTGGACAAGACCTACGAGCAGTACTTC.